The clone carrying this T cell receptor beta chain appeared a few times. TCRdb redid the calling of the reads with MiXCR, one entry per CDR3 protein. Of some 170,000 distinct CDR3 sequences in the sample, about 17% were seen once. The data stem from a study of T cell repertoires in cytomegalovirus infection. Whole-study context: Public signatures in TCR beta pointed to CMV infection and matching HLA type.

V lost 7 bases, J lost 2 bases, and 17 bases lay in between. The germline V gene has CDR1 SGHAT and CDR2 FQNNGV. The CDR3 is 16 residues long. This TCR came from a human donor in good health (CMV status not recorded). Some clones in this sample may be carry-over from other donors' samples. The sample was CD8+ T cells from PBMCs. This sequence joins TRBV11-2 and TRBJ2-2, with a possible D match to TRBD2 (5 bases). The CDR3 DNA sequence: TGTGCCAGCACTAGCCCCAGAAGCGGTAACACCGGGGAGCTGTTTTTT. It yields the protein CASTSPRSGNTGELFF.